A selection of T cell receptor beta chains follows, all from one sample in a study of CD8+CD57+ T cells in acquired aplastic anemia. TCRdb reprocessed the reads via MiXCR and lists one record per CDR3 protein. Found here are around 430,000 distinct CDR3 sequences, around a third of them singletons; the top ten hold about 0.8%. The sequencing input was sorted CD4+, CD8+, or CD8+CD57+ T cells (not recorded which) from PBMCs. These receptors came from a human donor with aplastic anemia. CDR3s include the opening cysteine and the closing phenylalanine or tryptophan. The D gene is left open where the match is weak. The size of a clone is reported for some rows only, either as once, few or many, or as a class for expanded clones.

V,D,J,size,length,CDR3,DNA
TRBV5-5,NA,TRBJ2-7,NA,14,CASSSLDRLNEQYF,TGTGCCAGCAGCTCCCTAGACAGGCTCAACGAGCAGTACTTC
TRBV15,NA,TRBJ1-2,many,18,CATSRETSTGEPINGYTF,TGTGCCACCAGCAGAGAAACCTCGACAGGCGAACCTATTAACGGCTACACCTTC
TRBV5-5,TRBD1,TRBJ1-2,NA,14,CASRSGGEGGGYTF,TGTGCCAGCAGGTCAGGGGGCGAGGGAGGTGGCTACACCTTC
TRBV20-1,TRBD2,TRBJ2-5,few,13,CSATGLGGKTQYF,TGCAGTGCTACAGGGTTGGGGGGGAAGACCCAGTACTTC
TRBV7-2,TRBD1,TRBJ1-1,few,15,CASSFGDRGNTEAFF,TGTGCCAGCAGCTTTGGGGACAGGGGTAACACTGAAGCTTTCTTT
TRBV20-1,TRBD2,TRBJ2-1,NA,15,CSAPKSGGSYNEQFF,TGCAGTGCTCCCAAAAGCGGGGGATCCTACAATGAGCAGTTCTTC
TRBV10-3,TRBD1,TRBJ2-7,once,13,CAITGTGYGEQYF,TGTGCCATCACAGGGACAGGGTACGGCGAGCAGTACTTC
TRBV25-1,NA,TRBJ1-6,NA,18,CASSEQGLTSSYNSPLHF,TGTGCCAGCAGTGAACAGGGGTTAACGAGCTCCTATAATTCACCCCTCCACTTT
TRBV5-4,TRBD1,TRBJ2-1,NA,15,CASSMGQGAKNEQFF,TGTGCCAGCAGCATGGGACAGGGGGCGAAAAATGAGCAGTTCTTC
TRBV29-1,NA,TRBJ2-7,many,15,CSVEVKRQAPYEQYF,TGCAGCGTTGAAGTGAAAAGGCAGGCGCCTTACGAGCAGTACTTC
TRBV9,NA,TRBJ2-1,few,15,CASSTEISNYNEQFF,TGTGCCAGCAGCACCGAAATTTCCAACTACAATGAGCAGTTCTTC
TRBV5-1,TRBD1,TRBJ1-2,NA,15,CASRLDRGTADGYTF,TGCGCCAGCAGACTTGACAGGGGGACAGCCGATGGCTACACCTTC
TRBV6-1,TRBD1,TRBJ2-7,NA,15,CASRAVPGQGAEQYF,TGTGCCAGCAGGGCCGTCCCGGGACAGGGGGCCGAGCAGTACTTC
TRBV25-1,TRBD1,TRBJ1-4,few,17,CASSSTGQVTTNEKLFF,TGTGCCAGCAGTTCGACGGGACAGGTGACAACTAATGAAAAACTGTTTTTT
TRBV7-2,NA,TRBJ2-7,many,14,CASSLGVAVREQYF,TGTGCCAGCAGCCTGGGGGTAGCGGTCCGCGAGCAGTACTTC
TRBV9,NA,TRBJ2-7,many,13,CASSFGTGYEQYF,TGTGCCAGCAGCTTCGGGACCGGATACGAGCAGTACTTC
TRBV9,NA,TRBJ1-3,many,14,CASSVEQAGNTIYF,TGTGCCAGCAGCGTAGAACAGGCTGGAAACACCATATATTTT
TRBV2,NA,TRBJ1-2,many,14,CASTGDADNYGYTF,TGTGCCAGCACTGGGGACGCGGATAACTATGGCTACACCTTC
TRBV6-1,NA,TRBJ2-3,NA,12,CASQRNTDTQYF,TGTGCCAGCCAGCGGAACACAGATACGCAGTATTTT
TRBV25-1,NA,TRBJ2-2,NA,13,CASSPRTSGELFF,TGTGCCAGCAGTCCTAGGACCAGTGGCGAGCTGTTTTTT
TRBV7-9,NA,TRBJ1-2,many,15,CASSQSLAFSYGYTF,TGTGCCAGCAGCCAATCGTTGGCTTTTAGCTATGGCTACACCTTC
TRBV29-1,NA,TRBJ1-2,NA,12,CSASRDTTGYTF,TGCAGCGCCTCCCGGGACACCACTGGCTACACCTTC
TRBV14,NA,TRBJ1-4,few,14,CASSQGEGEGKLFF,TGTGCCAGCAGCCAAGGGGAAGGGGAGGGAAAACTGTTTTTT
TRBV28,NA,TRBJ2-2,once,15,CASSHQGLATGELFF,TGTGCCAGCAGCCATCAGGGACTTGCCACCGGGGAGCTGTTTTTT
TRBV12-3/TRBV12-4,NA,TRBJ2-7,NA,11,CASSFGHEQYF,TGTGCCAGCAGTTTCGGCCACGAGCAGTACTTC
TRBV10-2,TRBD1,TRBJ1-2,NA,14,CASSESGQGSGYTF,TGCGCCAGCAGTGAATCGGGACAGGGTAGTGGCTACACCTTC
TRBV7-3,NA,TRBJ2-1,NA,15,CASSSPGQAHGEQFF,TGTGCCAGCAGCTCGCCGGGCCAGGCCCATGGAGAGCAGTTCTTC
TRBV11-1,TRBD1,TRBJ1-6,NA,16,CASSLTGVLNNSPLHF,TGTGCCAGCAGCTTAACAGGGGTTCTAAATAATTCACCCCTCCACTTT
TRBV4-1,NA,TRBJ2-5,few,16,CASSQVFGGTQETQYF,TGCGCCAGCAGCCAAGTTTTCGGGGGTACTCAAGAGACCCAGTACTTC
TRBV15,NA,TRBJ1-6,NA,15,CATSRDPGLNSPLHF,TGTGCCACCAGCAGAGATCCGGGGTTAAATTCACCCCTCCACTTT
TRBV20-1,TRBD2,TRBJ2-1,NA,15,CSAKALAGDYNEQFF,TGCAGTGCCAAAGCCCTAGCGGGAGATTACAATGAGCAGTTCTTC
TRBV27,TRBD1,TRBJ1-5,many,15,CASSPRTGRNQPQHF,TGTGCCAGCAGTCCCCGGACAGGGAGGAATCAGCCCCAGCATTTT
TRBV15,TRBD1,TRBJ2-7,few,14,CATSIGQGTYEQYF,TGTGCCACCAGCATAGGACAGGGGACCTACGAGCAGTACTTC
TRBV20-1,TRBD1,TRBJ1-1,NA,14,CSARQGALGTEAFF,TGCAGTGCTAGACAGGGGGCTCTTGGCACTGAAGCTTTCTTT
TRBV25-1,TRBD2,TRBJ2-7,NA,16,CASSEYETGRLREQYF,TGTGCCAGCAGTGAATATGAGACCGGGAGGTTACGCGAGCAGTACTTC
TRBV4-1,TRBD1,TRBJ2-7,NA,15,CASSQGTGVNHEQYF,TGCGCCAGCAGCCAAGGGACAGGGGTGAACCACGAGCAGTACTTC
TRBV14,TRBD1,TRBJ1-1,once,14,CASSQGAGGYKAFF,TGTGCCAGCAGCCAGGGGGCAGGGGGATACAAAGCTTTCTTT
TRBV20-1,NA,TRBJ2-5,NA,14,CSARDRVNQETQYF,TGCAGTGCTAGAGATCGGGTCAACCAAGAGACCCAGTACTTC
TRBV27,NA,TRBJ1-2,NA,15,CASSQQDRLNYGYTF,TGTGCCAGCAGTCAACAAGACAGACTAAACTATGGCTACACCTTC
TRBV6-5,NA,TRBJ1-6,NA,14,CASSYRNYNSPLHF,TGTGCCAGCAGTTACCGCAACTATAATTCACCCCTCCACTTT
TRBV7-9,NA,TRBJ2-2,NA,15,CASPIAAANTGELFF,TGTGCCAGCCCCATTGCGGCAGCGAACACCGGGGAGCTGTTTTTT